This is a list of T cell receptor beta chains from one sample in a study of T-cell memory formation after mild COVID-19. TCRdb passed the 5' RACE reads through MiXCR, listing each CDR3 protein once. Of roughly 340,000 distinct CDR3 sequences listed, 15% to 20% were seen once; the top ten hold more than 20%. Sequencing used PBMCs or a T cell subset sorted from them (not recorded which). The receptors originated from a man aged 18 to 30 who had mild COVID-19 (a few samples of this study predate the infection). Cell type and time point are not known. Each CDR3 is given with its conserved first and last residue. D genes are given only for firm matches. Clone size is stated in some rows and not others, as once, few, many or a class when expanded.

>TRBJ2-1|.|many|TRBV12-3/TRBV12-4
CASTSEYNEQFF
TGTGCCAGCACTAGCGAGTACAATGAGCAGTTCTTC
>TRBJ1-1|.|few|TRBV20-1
CSASHPSYTEAFF
TGCAGTGCTAGCCATCCCAGCTACACTGAAGCTTTCTTT
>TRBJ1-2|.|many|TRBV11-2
CASSLDQGNGGYTF
TGTGCCAGCAGCTTAGATCAGGGAAACGGGGGCTACACCTTC
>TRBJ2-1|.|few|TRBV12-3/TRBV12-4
CASSLQALWQFF
TGTGCCAGCAGTTTACAGGCGCTATGGCAGTTCTTC
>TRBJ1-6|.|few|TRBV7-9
CATADGGYNSPLHF
TGTGCCACCGCGGACGGTGGCTATAATTCACCCCTCCACTTT
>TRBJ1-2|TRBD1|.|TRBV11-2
CASSLSGTGFYLSF
TGTGCCAGCAGCTTAAGTGGGACAGGCTTCTACCTTTCCTTC
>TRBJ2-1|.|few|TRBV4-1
CASSPGTFYNEQFF
TGCGCCAGCAGCCCCGGGACATTTTACAATGAGCAGTTCTTC
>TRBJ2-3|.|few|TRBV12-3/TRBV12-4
CASSLMDEGTQYF
TGTGCCAGCAGTTTGATGGACGAGGGTACGCAGTATTTT
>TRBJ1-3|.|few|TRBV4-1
CASSQDRSGGNTIYF
TGCGCCAGCAGCCAAGACAGGTCGGGGGGAAACACCATATATTTT
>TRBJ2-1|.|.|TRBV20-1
CSATGTEQFF
TGCAGTGCTACAGGGACTGAGCAGTTCTTC
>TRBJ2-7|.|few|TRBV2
CASKVTILSYEQYF
TGTGCCAGCAAGGTGACTATTCTCTCTTACGAGCAGTACTTC
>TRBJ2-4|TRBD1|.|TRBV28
CASSSDRDIQYF
TGTGCCAGCAGTTCAGACAGGGACATTCAGTACTTC
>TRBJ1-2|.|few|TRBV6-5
CASSPSGGNNYGYTF
TGTGCCAGCAGTCCCTCTGGGGGTAATAACTATGGCTACACCTTC
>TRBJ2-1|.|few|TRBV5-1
CASTSPGNDEQFF
TGCGCCAGCACATCCCCCGGGAACGATGAGCAGTTCTTC
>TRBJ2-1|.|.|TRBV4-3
CASSQGGQQFF
TGCGCCAGCAGCCAAGGTGGACAGCAGTTCTTC
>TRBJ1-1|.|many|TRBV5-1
CASSLTPSRLQGNTEAFF
TGCGCCAGCAGCTTAACCCCGTCCCGTTTACAGGGCAACACTGAAGCTTTCTTT
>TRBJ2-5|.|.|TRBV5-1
CASSMRPSPEETQYF
TGCGCCAGCAGCATGAGACCCTCCCCCGAGGAGACCCAGTACTTC
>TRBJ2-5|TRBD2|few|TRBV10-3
CAISASGGEETQYF
TGTGCCATCAGTGCTAGCGGGGGGGAAGAGACCCAGTACTTC
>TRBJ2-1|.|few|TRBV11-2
CASSLGATLGNEQFF
TGTGCCAGCAGCTTAGGCGCTACTTTGGGCAATGAGCAGTTCTTC
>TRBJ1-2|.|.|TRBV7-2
CASTPDRPRGYTF
TGTGCCAGCACCCCCGACAGACCTCGGGGCTACACCTTC
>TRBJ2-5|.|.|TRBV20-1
CSARETVVQETQYF
TGCAGTGCTAGAGAAACGGTCGTCCAAGAGACCCAGTACTTC
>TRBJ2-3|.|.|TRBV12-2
CASRSPPTSGGPSGGSTDTQYF
TGTGCAAGTCGCTCACCCCCCACTAGCGGGGGGCCCTCGGGTGGTAGCACAGATACGCAGTATTTT
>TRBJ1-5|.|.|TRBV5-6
CASSSQGFGQPQHF
TGTGCCAGCAGCTCCCAGGGTTTTGGTCAGCCCCAGCATTTT
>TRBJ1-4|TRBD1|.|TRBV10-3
CAISESYRGPTNEKLFF
TGTGCCATCAGTGAGTCCTACAGGGGGCCTACTAATGAAAAACTGTTTTTT
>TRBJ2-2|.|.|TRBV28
CASSFWSTGELFF
TGTGCCAGCAGTTTCTGGAGCACCGGGGAGCTGTTTTTT
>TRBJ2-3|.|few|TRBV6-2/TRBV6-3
CAIRGPDQGYF
TGTGCCATCAGAGGTCCGGACCAGGGGTATTTT
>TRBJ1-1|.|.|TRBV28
CASWGSNTEAFF
TGTGCCAGCTGGGGATCGAACACTGAAGCTTTCTTT
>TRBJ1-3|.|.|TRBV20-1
CSAKQDGNTIYF
TGCAGTGCTAAACAGGACGGAAACACCATATATTTT
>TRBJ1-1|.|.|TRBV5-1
CASSEYGNTEAFF
TGCGCCAGCAGCGAGTACGGGAACACTGAAGCTTTCTTT
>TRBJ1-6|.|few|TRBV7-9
CASSFGRAPPLHF
TGTGCCAGCAGCTTTGGCAGGGCTCCACCCCTCCACTTT
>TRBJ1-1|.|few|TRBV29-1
CSVAGRGGAFF
TGCAGCGTCGCCGGGCGGGGAGGAGCTTTCTTT
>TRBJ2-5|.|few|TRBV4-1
CASSQAGPGQETQYF
TGCGCCAGCAGCCAAGCCGGTCCCGGTCAAGAGACCCAGTACTTC
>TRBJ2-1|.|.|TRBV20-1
CSAKSHGEQFF
TGCAGTGCTAAGTCCCACGGTGAGCAGTTCTTC
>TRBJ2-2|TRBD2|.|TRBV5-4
CASSPVAGSAGELFF
TGTGCCAGCAGCCCAGTAGCGGGGTCGGCCGGGGAGCTGTTTTTT
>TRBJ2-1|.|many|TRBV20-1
CSALGGGAYNEQFF
TGCAGTGCTTTAGGGGGGGGCGCCTACAATGAGCAGTTCTTC
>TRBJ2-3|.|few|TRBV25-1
CASSATSITDTQYF
TGTGCCAGCAGTGCCACTTCCATTACGGATACGCAGTATTTT
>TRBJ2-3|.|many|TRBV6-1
CASSHREGYTQYF
TGTGCCAGCAGTCACAGAGAAGGGTATACGCAGTATTTT
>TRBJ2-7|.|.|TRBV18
CASSLTRGGPYEQYF
TGTGCCAGCTCACTCACCAGGGGAGGCCCCTACGAGCAGTACTTC
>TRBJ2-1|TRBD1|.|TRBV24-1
CATRDRGPNNEQFF
TGTGCCACCAGAGACAGGGGGCCGAACAATGAGCAGTTCTTC
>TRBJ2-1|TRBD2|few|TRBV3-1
CASSQDTISGLAAYNEQFF
TGTGCCAGCAGCCAAGATACGATATCCGGACTAGCGGCCTACAATGAGCAGTTCTTC
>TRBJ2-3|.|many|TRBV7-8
CASSATGTDTQYF
TGTGCCAGCAGCGCTACAGGGACAGATACGCAGTATTTT
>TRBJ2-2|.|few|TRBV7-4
CASSLVPRGELFF
TGTGCCAGCAGCTTAGTCCCGAGAGGGGAGCTGTTTTTT
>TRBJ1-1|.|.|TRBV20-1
CSAISGVNTEAFF
TGCAGTGCTATTTCGGGGGTGAACACTGAAGCTTTCTTT
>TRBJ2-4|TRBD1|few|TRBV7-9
CASSHTGVDIQYF
TGTGCCAGCAGTCACACAGGGGTAGACATTCAGTACTTC
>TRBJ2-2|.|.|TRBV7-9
CALGGGTGELFF
TGTGCCCTGGGGGGTGGCACCGGGGAGCTGTTTTTT
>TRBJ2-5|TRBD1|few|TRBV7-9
CASSGDSSQETQYF
TGTGCCAGCAGCGGGGACAGTAGCCAAGAGACCCAGTACTTC
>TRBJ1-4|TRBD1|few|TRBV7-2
CASSINRGGEKLFF
TGTGCCAGCAGCATCAACAGGGGTGGTGAAAAACTGTTTTTT
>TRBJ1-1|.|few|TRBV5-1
CASKVQGNTEAFF
TGCGCCAGCAAGGTACAGGGGAACACTGAAGCTTTCTTT
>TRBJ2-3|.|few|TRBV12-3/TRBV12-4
CASTHSGTPFWQYF
TGTGCCAGCACTCACTCAGGCACCCCATTTTGGCAGTATTTT
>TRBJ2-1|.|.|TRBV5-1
CASGGDSSGSYNEQFF
TGCGCCAGCGGGGGGGACAGCTCAGGGTCCTACAATGAGCAGTTCTTC
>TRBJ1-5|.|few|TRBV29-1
CSVAGRYNQPQHF
TGCAGCGTTGCCGGCAGATACAATCAGCCCCAGCATTTT
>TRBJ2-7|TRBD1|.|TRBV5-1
CASSAGTGVREQYF
TGCGCCAGCAGCGCCGGGACAGGGGTGAGGGAGCAGTACTTC
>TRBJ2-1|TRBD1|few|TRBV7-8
CASSRGQGIEQFF
TGTGCCAGCAGCAGAGGACAGGGGATTGAGCAGTTCTTC